The following is a T cell receptor beta chain sequence with its context. The sample belongs to a study of shared clonotypes between healthy human individuals. At deep level, the assay was performed. Some clones are missing from TCRdb's copy, which holds only in-frame ones; the method was immunoSEQ multiplex PCR. The sample carries 700,000 to 950,000 clones, about 96% recorded once. CD45RO-negative CD8 cells positively selected for CCR7 made up the naive population, which excluded terminally differentiated effector memory CD45RA+ cells. The TCR sequence derives from a man between 25 and 39 years old in good health. Sequencing was done on a sample of naive CD8+ T cells sorted from blood.

DNA of the CDR3: TGTGCCAGCAGTGAAGCCCGAGGGGGGCGGGGTAGCACAGATACGCAGTATTTT. The encoded protein is CASSEARGGRGSTDTQYF. The chain recombines TRBV6-1 with TRBJ2-3; D might be TRBD1 or TRBD2, each matching 6 bases. V shed 0 bases and J shed 0 bases, with 16 bases lying between them. Germline loops: CDR1 MNHNS, CDR2 SASEGT. The CDR3 length is 18 residues.